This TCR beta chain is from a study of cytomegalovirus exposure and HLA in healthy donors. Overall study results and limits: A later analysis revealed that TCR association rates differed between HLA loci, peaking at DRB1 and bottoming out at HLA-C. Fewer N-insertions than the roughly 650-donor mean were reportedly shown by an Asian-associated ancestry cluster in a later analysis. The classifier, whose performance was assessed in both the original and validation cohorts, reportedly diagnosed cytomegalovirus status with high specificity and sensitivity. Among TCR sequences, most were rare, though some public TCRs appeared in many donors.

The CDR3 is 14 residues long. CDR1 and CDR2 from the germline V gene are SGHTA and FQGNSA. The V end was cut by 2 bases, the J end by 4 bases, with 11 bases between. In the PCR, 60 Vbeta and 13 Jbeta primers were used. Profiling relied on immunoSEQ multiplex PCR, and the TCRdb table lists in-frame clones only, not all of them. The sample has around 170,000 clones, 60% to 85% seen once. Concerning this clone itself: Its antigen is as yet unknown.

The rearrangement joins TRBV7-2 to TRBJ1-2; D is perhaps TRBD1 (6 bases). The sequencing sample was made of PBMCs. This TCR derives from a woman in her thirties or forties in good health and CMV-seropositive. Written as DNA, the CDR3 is TGTGCCAGCAGCTTACAACAGGGCCGCTATGGCTACACCTTC. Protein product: CASSLQQGRYGYTF.